One sample yielded the 23 T cell receptor beta chains listed below, sequenced in a study of OX40 agonist ivuxolimab in advanced cancers. Clones were read by immunoSEQ multiplex PCR, and TCRdb kept only the in-frame ones, dropping some. The sample includes tens of thousands of clones, about 86% of them seen just once. Sequences were derived from CD4+ or CD8+ T cells sorted from blood, sampled in a trial of the OX40 agonist ivuxolimab. The source of these receptors is an adult with an advanced solid tumor such as melanoma, head and neck, liver or kidney cancer.

This chain uses TRBV5-8 with TRBJ1-2; D remains unclear. This CDR3 comprises 14 residues. The V and J ends lost 0 bases and 4 bases respectively, with 10 bases between them. Germline V gene lookup returns CDR1 SGHTS and CDR2 YDEGEE. The CDR3 spells CASSLAGKSYGYTF. The CDR3 nucleotides are TGTGCCAGCAGCTTGGCCGGCAAAAGCTATGGCTACACCTTC. The complete variable domain, with remaining parts taken from reference TRBV5-8 and TRBJ1-2, reads EAGVTQSPTHLIKTRGQQATLRCSPISGHTSVYWYQQALGLGLQFLLWYDEGEERNRGNFPPRFSGRQFPNYSSELNVNALELEDSALYLCASSLAGKSYGYTFGSGTRLTVV.

The rearrangement joins TRBV7-6 to TRBJ1-1, with D possibly TRBD1 on 6 matching bases. From germline, CDR1 is SGHVS and CDR2 FNYEAQ. With 5 bases removed from V and 7 bases from J, the gap between germline ends came to 14 bases. This CDR3 comprises 13 residues. CDR3 nucleotide sequence: TGTGCCAGCAGCCAACAGGGTTACGGTGAAGCTTTCTTT. This gives the protein CASSQQGYGEAFF.

This clone has a single count. The chain joins TRBV6-5 to TRBJ2-3, with a weak D call TRBD1 (6 bases). Trimming stripped 3 bases from V and 5 bases from J, with 15 bases between. The CDR3 runs 15 residues. Germline V gives CDR1 MNHEY, CDR2 SVGAGI. The CDR3 sequence: CASSYYSKGEDTQYF. CDR3 DNA: TGTGCCAGCAGTTATTACTCGAAGGGGGAAGATACGCAGTATTTT.

This clone was detected once. J is TRBJ2-5 and V is TRBV14; D uncertain. V was shortened by 0 bases and J by 2 bases, with 7 bases between the two germline ends. This CDR3 is built from 14 residues. Germline assignment: CDR1 SGHDN and CDR2 FVKESK. The CDR3 DNA reads TGTGCCAGCAGCCAAGATCGGTGGCAAGAGACCCAGTACTTC. This codes for CASSQDRWQETQYF.

The gene calls are TRBV5-6 and TRBJ1-2, with no clear D. Germline loops: CDR1 SGHDT, CDR2 YYEEEE. Trimming left V 4 bases short and J 6 bases short, with 10 bases between. This CDR3 spans 12 amino acids. The CDR3 DNA sequence: TGTGCCAGCAGCCGCCAGAGGGATGGCTACACCTTC. Its protein is CASSRQRDGYTF.

The chain joins TRBV7-6 to TRBJ1-4; 7 nucleotides line up with TRBD1. Germline V gene lookup returns CDR1 SGHVS and CDR2 FNYEAQ. The CDR3 has 16 amino acids. The V and J ends lost 5 bases and 0 bases, in that order; junction bases with no gene match: 6. CDR3 loop: CASSPRDRSTNEKLFF. DNA for the CDR3: TGTGCCAGCAGCCCTCGGGACAGATCAACTAATGAAAAACTGTTTTTT. Full variable domain (rest looked up from reference TRBV7-6 and TRBJ1-4): GAGVSQSPRYKVTKRGQDVALRCDPISGHVSLYWYRQALGQGPEFLTYFNYEAQQDKSGLPNDRFSAERPEGSISTLTIQRTEQRDSAMYRCASSPRDRSTNEKLFFGSGTQLSVL.

V is TRBV11-3 and J is TRBJ2-1; 8 nucleotides align to TRBD2. The CDR3 length is 14 residues. Germline V gives CDR1 SGHNT, CDR2 YENEEA. J was trimmed by 9 bases and V by 1 base; bases with no gene match: 5. CDR3: CASSLAGGLSEQFF. In DNA, the CDR3 is TGTGCCAGCAGCTTAGCGGGGGGGCTCAGTGAGCAGTTCTTC.

The chain recombines TRBV7-2 with TRBJ2-5, with 7 bases that match TRBD2. The CDR3 loop spans 14 amino acids. V lost 4 bases and J lost 5; bases outside the gene matches: 7. The germline CDR1 and CDR2 sequences are SGHTA and FQGNSA. As DNA, the CDR3 is TGTGCCAGCAGCTCGGGGAGGGAAAAGGAGACCCAGTACTTC. It codes for CASSSGREKETQYF.

The chain combines TRBV6-5 with TRBJ2-7; the D is unclear. The CDR3 length is 15 residues. V lost 2 bases to trimming and J lost 3 bases, with 14 bases between them. CDR1 and CDR2 (germline): MNHEY, SVGAGI. The CDR3 sequence: CASSYTLSSYYEQYF. The CDR3 coding sequence is TGTGCCAGCAGTTACACCCTGTCCAGCTACTACGAGCAGTACTTC.

The CDR3 is CASTPGVAGGQGNEQFF. In nucleotides, the CDR3 is TGTGCCAGCACCCCAGGAGTAGCGGGGGGGCAAGGGAATGAGCAGTTCTTC. This rearrangement joins TRBV5-6 to TRBJ2-1; 11 positions match TRBD2. V was pared by 6 bases and J by 7 bases, with 15 bases of the junction left unmatched. The germline V gene has CDR1 SGHDT and CDR2 YYEEEE. The CDR3 has 17 amino acids.

V is TRBV6-4 and J is TRBJ1-5; unclear D gene. V lost 4 bases and J 0 bases, leaving 7 bases between the germline ends. This CDR3 is built from 14 residues. Germline loops: CDR1 MRHNA, CDR2 SNTAGT. CDR3 coding DNA: TGTGCCAGCAGTGTTACCCATAGCAATCAGCCCCAGCATTTT. Protein sequence: CASSVTHSNQPQHF.

Only one count was recorded for this clone. In DNA, the CDR3 is TGTGCCAGCAGTTTAGTTCAGCGATCCTACGAGCAGTACTTC. Translated: CASSLVQRSYEQYF. This chain links TRBV27 with TRBJ2-7, with D unresolved. The CDR3 consists of 14 residues. The V end was cut by 2 bases, the J end by 1 base, with 9 bases between. Per the germline V gene, CDR1 is MNHEY and CDR2 is SMNVEV (reference sequence).

The CDR3 DNA follows: TGTGCCAGCAACCCAGAGGGCTACTATAATTCACCCCTCCACTTT. It encodes CASNPEGYYNSPLHF. V gene TRBV9 combines with J gene TRBJ1-6; D is undetermined. Trimming shortened V by 6 bases and J by 3 bases, and 13 bases separated the two germline ends. CDR3 length: 15 amino acids. Looked up from germline, CDR1 is SGDLS and CDR2 is YYNGEE.

This clone has just one count. The chain recombines TRBV5-1 with TRBJ1-1; D may be TRBD1 (6 bases). The CDR3 has 13 residues. Germline CDR1 is SGHRS and CDR2 is YFSETQ. Trimming took 4 bases from V and 4 from J, leaving 11 bases between them. CDR3 nucleotide sequence: TGCGCCAGCAGCCCAGGGGTCGGCACTGAAGCTTTCTTT. Its protein product is CASSPGVGTEAFF.

The CDR3 loop reads CASRGLAGALSAQYF. The CDR3 region has the DNA TGTGCCAGCAGGGGACTAGCGGGGGCCCTTAGCGCCCAGTACTTC. The J gene is TRBJ2-5, the V gene TRBV6-5; TRBD2 matches 14 bases. The CDR3 has 15 residues. With 6 bases clipped from V and 9 bases from J, the junction kept 9 bases outside the gene matches. Per germline, CDR1 MNHEY and CDR2 SVGAGI.

The V and J genes are TRBV10-3 and TRBJ2-7; 11 nucleotides line up with TRBD2. Trimming removed 0 bases from V and 3 bases from J; junction bases left unmatched: 4. The CDR3 has 16 amino acids. The germline V gene has CDR1 ENHRY and CDR2 SYGVKD. CDR3 region: CAISESGLAGGYEQYF. CDR3 DNA: TGTGCCATCAGTGAGTCTGGCCTAGCGGGGGGCTACGAGCAGTACTTC.

This chain connects TRBV15 to TRBJ1-4; 8 nucleotides line up with TRBD1. Germline CDR1 reads LNHNV; CDR2 reads YYDKDF (reference sequence). Unmatched junction bases numbered 17, after V lost 3 bases and J lost 2 bases. The CDR3 covers 20 residues. This CDR3 is CATSSHWGRQGAATNEKLFF. CDR3 DNA sequence: TGTGCCACCAGCAGCCACTGGGGGCGGCAGGGGGCTGCGACTAATGAAAAACTGTTTTTT.

A single count supports this clone. V is TRBV19 and J is TRBJ2-3; D is possibly TRBD2 (5 bases). This CDR3 region has 14 residues. CDR1 is LNHDA, CDR2 SQIVND, per germline (reference sequence). Between the trimmed V and J ends, which lost 6 bases and 3 bases, there was a span of 13 bases. The CDR3 coding sequence is TGTGCCAGTAGCACCCTGAGAGGGACAGATACGCAGTATTTT. It codes for CASSTLRGTDTQYF.

The chain uses TRBV5-4 and TRBJ1-6, with unresolved D. The germline V gene has CDR1 SGHNT and CDR2 YYREEE (reference sequence). With 1 base removed from V and 9 bases from J, the gap between germline ends came to 17 bases. The CDR3 is made up of 16 amino acids. This CDR3 is CASSLMVGSLFSPLHF. In DNA, the CDR3 is TGTGCCAGCAGCTTGATGGTAGGGTCATTGTTTTCACCCCTCCACTTT. The full variable domain, rest sourced from reference TRBV5-4 and TRBJ1-6, is ETGVTQSPTHLIKTRGQQVTLRCSSQSGHNTVSWYQQALGQGPQFIFQYYREEENGRGNFPPRFSGLQFPNYSSELNVNALELDDSALYLCASSLMVGSLFSPLHFGNGTRLTVT.

This clone was counted between two and nine times. This chain links TRBV18 with TRBJ1-1; no firm D call. V was shortened by 1 base and J by 6 bases, with 9 bases between the two germline ends. The germline CDR1 and CDR2 sequences are KGHSH and LQKENI. This CDR3 region has 13 residues. CDR3 region: CASSPLGNAEAFF. CDR3 bases: TGTGCCAGCTCACCACTGGGTAACGCTGAAGCTTTCTTT. The entire variable domain, with the rest obtained from reference TRBV18 and TRBJ1-1, is as follows: NAGVMQNPRHLVRRRGQEARLRCSPMKGHSHVYWYRQLPEEGLKFMVYLQKENIIDESGMPKERFSAEFPKEGPSILRIQQVVRGDSAAYFCASSPLGNAEAFFGQGTRLTVV.

V and J are TRBV6-5 and TRBJ2-7, with D perhaps matching TRBD2 (6 bases). From germline, CDR1 is MNHEY and CDR2 SVGAGI. V was pared by 1 base and J by 6 bases, with 7 bases between. The CDR3 extends over 12 amino acids. CDR3 protein: CASSYFGGEQYF. CDR3 DNA: TGTGCCAGCAGTTACTTCGGGGGCGAGCAGTACTTC.

V is TRBV2 and J is TRBJ2-5, with 10 nucleotides matching TRBD2. V shed 7 bases and J 4 bases; nucleotides not matched to a gene: 12. The CDR3 sequence is 16 residues long. Per the germline V gene, CDR1 is SNHLY and CDR2 is FYNNEI. The CDR3 DNA is TGTGCCAGCACTCTCGGATGGAGCGGGGGGGTAGAGACCCAGTACTTC. Translation: CASTLGWSGGVETQYF.

This chain joins TRBV9 and TRBJ1-3; 8 bases align to TRBD1. Germline lookup yields CDR1 SGDLS and CDR2 YYNGEE. With V trimmed by 4 bases and J by 3 bases, 9 bases remained unmatched. CDR3 length: 16 residues. This CDR3 is CASSTRGQGGGNTIYF. The CDR3, as DNA: TGTGCCAGCAGCACCAGGGGGCAGGGAGGTGGAAACACCATATATTTT.